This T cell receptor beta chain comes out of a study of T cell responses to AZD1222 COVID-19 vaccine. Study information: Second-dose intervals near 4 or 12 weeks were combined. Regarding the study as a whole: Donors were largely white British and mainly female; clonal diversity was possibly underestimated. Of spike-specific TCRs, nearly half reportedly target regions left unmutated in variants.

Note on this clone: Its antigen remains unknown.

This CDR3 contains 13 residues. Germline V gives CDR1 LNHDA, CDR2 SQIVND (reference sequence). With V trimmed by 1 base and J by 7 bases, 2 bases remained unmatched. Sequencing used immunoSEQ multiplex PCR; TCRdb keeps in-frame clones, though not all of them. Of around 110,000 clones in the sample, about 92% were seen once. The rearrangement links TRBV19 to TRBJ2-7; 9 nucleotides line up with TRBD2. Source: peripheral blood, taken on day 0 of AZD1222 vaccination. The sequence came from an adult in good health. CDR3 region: CASSIGLAGEQYF. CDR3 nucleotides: TGTGCCAGTAGTATAGGGCTAGCGGGAGAGCAGTACTTC.